The 2 T cell receptor beta chains presented below share a single source sample, sequenced in a study of cytomegalovirus exposure and HLA in healthy donors. Here immunoSEQ multiplex PCR was the method, and the copy in TCRdb shows in-frame clones only, minus some. The data contain some 290,000 clones, around 90% of them seen just once; the ten biggest clones take up around 0.88%. Sequenced: PBMCs. These receptors were collected from a man aged 25-40 years in good health and CMV-seronegative.

The rearrangement joins TRBV5-5 to TRBJ2-7; 9 bases map to TRBD1. The junction had 2 bases not matched to a gene; V was cut back by 0 bases and J by 1 base. Germline V CDR1 and CDR2: SGHKS, YYEKEE (reference sequence). CDR3 length equals 15 residues. Here the CDR3 DNA reads TGTGCCAGCAGCTTGGGGGACAGGGAGTCCTACGAGCAGTACTTC. Its translation: CASSLGDRESYEQYF.

The chain carries TRBV7-9 and TRBJ1-6, with a possible D match to TRBD1 (5 bases). This CDR3 comprises 13 residues. The V gene's germline CDR1 is SEHNR and CDR2 FQNEAQ (reference sequence). V lost 7 bases to trimming and J lost 5 bases, with 9 bases between them. The CDR3 DNA sequence: TGTGCCAGCAATGGGGCAGATAATTCACCCCTCCACTTT. Translation gives CASNGADNSPLHF.